Below are 29 T cell receptor beta chains sequenced from a single sample in a study of T-cell reconstitution after alpha-beta-depleted transplantation in children. For TCRbeta, the library was prepared with unique molecular identifiers. TCRdb fed the PCR reads into MiXCR, producing one record per CDR3 protein. Counted here are some 190,000 distinct CDR3 sequences, around 10% occurring once; the ten biggest clones make up approximately 13%. Sample: PBMCs, taken before TCRalphabeta/CD19-depleted stem cell transplant. The receptors come from a boy aged 2 to 10 with acute myeloid leukemia, due to receive a stem cell transplant.

Many counts were recorded for this clonotype. The chain links TRBV3-1 to TRBJ2-1, with 8 positions matching TRBD1. Trimming removed 0 bases from V and 4 bases from J; junction bases left unmatched: 5. CDR1 is LGHDT, CDR2 YNNKEL, per germline (reference sequence). CDR3 size: 16 residues. The CDR3 loop is CASSQDSRTGYNEQFF. DNA for the CDR3: TGTGCCAGCAGCCAAGATTCCCGGACAGGGTACAATGAGCAGTTCTTC.

This clonotype was observed at least ten times. This rearrangement joins TRBV12-3 or TRBV12-4 to TRBJ1-5; possible D gene TRBD1, 5 bases. CDR3 length: 14 amino acids. The V end was cut by 1 base, the J end by 11 bases, with 15 bases between. CDR3 sequence (DNA): TGTGCCAGCAGTTTAGAGGGACCGGTCACGGCCCAGCATTTT. It encodes CASSLEGPVTAQHF.

This clonotype was counted ten times or more. This chain connects TRBV20-1 to TRBJ2-1; 12 bases match TRBD2. Germline trimming cut 5 bases from V and 1 base from J; bases unmatched to any gene: 6. This CDR3 has 16 amino acids. Per the germline V gene, CDR1 is DFQATT and CDR2 is SNEGSKA (reference sequence). CDR3 DNA sequence: TGCAGTGCTGTGACTAGCGGGAGAAGGTCCTACAATGAGCAGTTCTTC. It encodes CSAVTSGRRSYNEQFF.

This clonotype was detected many times. The chain couples TRBV3-1 to TRBJ1-3; D perhaps matches TRBD1 (6 bases). The CDR3 runs to 14 residues. Germline V gene sequence: CDR1 LGHDT, CDR2 YNNKEL (reference sequence). V shed 1 base and J shed 4 bases, with 8 bases lying between them. The CDR3 here is CASSQGDRGNTIYF. In DNA form, the CDR3 reads TGTGCCAGCAGCCAAGGAGACAGGGGAAACACCATATATTTT.

There are a few counts of this clonotype. This may be a read error: a much more frequent sequence differs by one nucleotide. V gene TRBV3-1 combines with J gene TRBJ2-7, with D perhaps TRBD2 (5 bases). The CDR3 spans 15 residues. V dropped 4 bases and J dropped 0 bases, with 13 bases sitting between them. The germline gives CDR1 LGHDT, CDR2 YNNKEL (reference sequence). The chain's CDR3 is CASSPASTRSYEQYF. The CDR3 nucleotides read TGTGCCAGCAGCCCGGCTAGCACCCGCTCCTACGAGCAGTACTTC.

This clonotype has ten or more counts. V and J are TRBV4-1 and TRBJ2-1; 9 nucleotides line up with TRBD1. The CDR3 consists of 15 residues. Germline lookup yields CDR1 MGHRA and CDR2 YSYEKL. J lost 8 bases, V lost 4 bases, and 9 bases had no gene match. The CDR3 loop is CASSLQGARDDEQFF. In nucleotides, the CDR3 is TGCGCCAGCAGCCTACAGGGGGCTAGGGACGATGAGCAGTTCTTC.

This clonotype was observed at least ten times. The V gene is TRBV28, the J gene TRBJ1-1; D unresolved. The CDR3 contains 13 residues. The germline CDR1 and CDR2 sequences are MDHEN and SYDVKM. V shed 6 bases and J shed 4 bases, with 12 bases lying between them. In DNA, the CDR3 is TGTGCCAGCAGCCGGTTTAGGACCACTGAAGCTTTCTTT. Translating gives CASSRFRTTEAFF.

The sample holds many counts of this clonotype. V is TRBV5-1 and J is TRBJ2-2; D gene uncertain. Trimming took 1 base from V and 8 from J, leaving 18 bases between them. The CDR3 totals 16 residues. Germline V gene data show CDR1 as SGHRS and CDR2 as YFSETQ. The CDR3 here is CASSLKGPVGEGELFF. In DNA form, the CDR3 reads TGCGCCAGCAGCTTGAAGGGCCCAGTTGGTGAAGGGGAGCTGTTTTTT.

This clonotype was seen many times. CDR3 sequence (DNA): TGTGCCAGCAATCAACAGGGAATATCAACAGATACGCAGTATTTT. Residues: CASNQQGISTDTQYF. The rearrangement joins TRBV12-3 or TRBV12-4 to TRBJ2-3; TRBD1 is a possible D gene (6 bases). This CDR3 comprises 15 residues. V was pared by 7 bases and J by 3 bases, with 17 bases between.

This clonotype was recorded at least ten times. The junction shows a germline mismatch at one end, possibly a read error. This chain connects TRBV25-1 to TRBJ2-3; D is possibly TRBD1 or TRBD2 (5 bases each). CDR3 length equals 15 residues. CDR1 and CDR2 (germline): MGHDK, SYGVNS. DNA of the CDR3: TGTGCAAGCAAGTCATGGGACGGCCCCTACGTGAGGATGTATTTT. This gives the protein CASKSWDGPYVRMYF.

This clonotype was recorded many times. The chain uses TRBV5-1 and TRBJ1-2, with D uncertain. Germline assignment: CDR1 SGHRS and CDR2 YFSETQ. V lost 6 bases, J lost 1 base, and 10 bases lay in between. CDR3 length equals 13 residues. CDR3 sequence: CASKTTDNYGYTF. The CDR3 coding sequence is TGCGCCAGCAAGACCACGGATAACTATGGCTACACCTTC.

This clonotype was recorded many times. The rearrangement uses TRBV12-3 or TRBV12-4 and TRBJ1-2; 9 bases align to TRBD1. The length of the CDR3 is 13 residues. The V segment lost 5 bases and the J segment 6 bases; nucleotides outside the gene matches: 4. The CDR3 DNA follows: TGTGCCAGCAGTACGGGACAGGGAGATGGCTACACCTTC. Its protein is CASSTGQGDGYTF.

At least ten counts were recorded for this clonotype. This chain uses TRBV7-3 with TRBJ2-3; D is ambiguous. Trimming removed 4 bases from V and 0 bases from J, with 11 bases in between. The CDR3 consists of 15 residues. Germline V gene sequence: CDR1 SGHTA, CDR2 FQGTGA. CDR3 nucleotides: TGTGCCAGCAGCTCGCTGACAACGAGCACAGATACGCAGTATTTT. Amino acid sequence: CASSSLTTSTDTQYF.

This clonotype occurred many times. This sequence joins TRBV29-1 and TRBJ2-6; D ambiguous. This CDR3 has 13 residues. Germline assignment: CDR1 SQVTM and CDR2 ANQGSEA. The V end was cut by 7 bases, the J end by 0 bases, with 7 bases between. This chain's CDR3 is CSAANSGANVLTF. CDR3 DNA: TGCAGCGCCGCGAACTCTGGGGCCAACGTCCTGACTTTC.

Many counts were recorded for this clonotype. This chain's CDR3 is CASSLALARNQPQHF. The CDR3 DNA follows: TGTGCCAGCAGCTTAGCGTTGGCCCGCAATCAGCCCCAGCATTTT. The chain employs TRBV7-2 and TRBJ1-5; no firm D call. The V end was cut by 0 bases, the J end by 2 bases, with 8 bases between. The CDR3 has 15 amino acids. The germline gives CDR1 SGHTA, CDR2 FQGNSA.

There are many counts of this clonotype. V gene TRBV24-1 combines with J gene TRBJ1-5, with D hard to call. The germline V gene has CDR1 KGHDR and CDR2 SFDVKD. V was clipped by 7 bases and J by 2 bases, with 11 bases between them. This CDR3 region has 14 residues. The CDR3 coding sequence is TGTGCCACCAGCGGCCAAATGGGCAATCAGCCCCAGCATTTT. It translates to CATSGQMGNQPQHF.

The chain joins TRBV2 to TRBJ2-7, with a weak D call TRBD2 (6 bases). Germline-derived CDR1 and CDR2 are SNHLY and FYNNEI. This CDR3 comprises 14 residues. V was trimmed by 3 bases and J by 5 bases, leaving 14 bases between them. The CDR3 nucleotides read TGTGCCAGCAGTGATCGACGGTGGGGGGACGAGCAGTACTTC. This gives the protein CASSDRRWGDEQYF.

This clonotype was counted many times. This CDR3 is CSVGQGQETQYF. The CDR3, as DNA: TGCAGCGTTGGGCAGGGCCAAGAGACCCAGTACTTC. The chain joins TRBV29-1 to TRBJ2-5; maybe TRBD1 (5 bases). In germline, CDR1 is SQVTM, CDR2 ANQGSEA. V lost 4 bases to trimming and J lost 1 base, with 7 bases between them. CDR3 size: 12 residues.

The sample holds a few counts of this clonotype. V gene TRBV19 combines with J gene TRBJ1-6; the match to TRBD1 covers 10 bases. V trimming: 11 bases; J trimming: 6 bases; junction bases outside the gene matches: 19. Germline V gives CDR1 LNHDA, CDR2 SQIVND (reference sequence). The CDR3 loop spans 18 amino acids. CDR3 nucleotide sequence: TGTGCCTGCTCACCGGGACAGGGGCTAGCTCTTCCTAATTCACCCCTCCACTTT. Translated: CACSPGQGLALPNSPLHF.

The chain has TRBV28 and TRBJ1-2; weak D call: TRBD1 (5 bases). The germline gives CDR1 MDHEN, CDR2 SYDVKM. V lost 3 bases, J lost 1 base, and 12 bases lay in between. CDR3 size: 15 residues. CDR3 in DNA: TGTGCCAGCAGTTTGGGGGGAAGGGATAACTATGGCTACACCTTC. Its translation: CASSLGGRDNYGYTF.

Comments on this clonotype: A much larger clone is a single base away; this may be a read error. CDR3 protein: CASSFWTGWDTQYF. Here the CDR3 DNA reads TGTGCCAGCAGCTTTTGGACAGGCTGGGACACCCAGTACTTC. The chain couples TRBV7-9 to TRBJ2-5, with TRBD1 matching over 7 bases. Germline lookup yields CDR1 SEHNR and CDR2 FQNEAQ (reference sequence). CDR3 size: 14 residues. The V segment lost 3 bases and the J segment 8 bases; nucleotides outside the gene matches: 9.

This clonotype showed up many times. This rearrangement joins TRBV20-1 to TRBJ1-1, with D unclear. Trimming took 6 bases from V and 4 from J, leaving 18 bases between them. Per the germline V gene, CDR1 is DFQATT and CDR2 is SNEGSKA (reference sequence). This CDR3 contains 14 residues. The CDR3 loop is CSAPFAGRSTEAFF. DNA for the CDR3: TGCAGTGCCCCCTTCGCGGGCAGATCCACTGAAGCTTTCTTT.

J is TRBJ2-2 and V is TRBV30; D not resolved. The germline V gene has CDR1 GTSNPN and CDR2 SVGIG (reference sequence). V gave up 2 bases and J gave up 3 bases, with 4 bases separating them. The CDR3 consists of 12 residues. In nucleotides, the CDR3 is TGTGCCTGGAGTCCGTACACCGGGGAGCTGTTTTTT. Amino acid sequence: CAWSPYTGELFF.

The chain's CDR3 is CASSPRRGSYEQYF. The DNA of the CDR3 is TGTGCCAGCAGCCCCCGCAGGGGGTCCTACGAGCAGTACTTC. This chain links TRBV7-3 with TRBJ2-7; 7 bases align to TRBD1. Germline V gene sequence: CDR1 SGHTA, CDR2 FQGTGA. This CDR3 is 14 amino acids long. Losses at the gene ends were 5 bases for V and 1 base for J; bases not matched to a gene: 5.

The chain uses TRBV11-3 and TRBJ2-2, with 11 bases lining up with TRBD2. Germline assignment: CDR1 SGHNT and CDR2 YENEEA. This CDR3 has 17 amino acids. J lost 0 bases, V lost 3 bases, and 3 bases had no gene match. CDR3 amino acids: CASSFTLAGANTGELFF. Here the CDR3 DNA reads TGTGCCAGCAGCTTTACACTAGCGGGGGCGAACACCGGGGAGCTGTTTTTT. Drawing the rest from reference TRBV11-3 and TRBJ2-2, the complete variable domain is EAGVVQSPRYKIIEKKQPVAFWCNPISGHNTLYWYLQNLGQGPELLIRYENEEAVDDSQLPKDRFSAERLKGVDSTLKIQPAELGDSAVYLCASSFTLAGANTGELFFGEGSRLTVL.

A remark on this clonotype: Being one base from a much bigger clone, this may be a read error. The rearrangement links TRBV15 to TRBJ2-1; 10 bases align to TRBD2. The length of the CDR3 is 16 residues. Looked up from germline, CDR1 is LNHNV and CDR2 is YYDKDF (reference sequence). CDR3 DNA: TGTGCCACCAGCAGAGGTGGTAGCGGGAGGACCCATGAGCTGTTCTTC. This translates into CATSRGGSGRTHELFF.

This clonotype was detected many times. The chain employs TRBV18 and TRBJ2-7; 7 positions agree with TRBD2. The CDR3 spans 16 residues. The J segment lost 0 bases and the V segment lost 3 bases, leaving 8 bases of the junction unmatched. Germline values: CDR1 KGHSH, CDR2 LQKENI. CDR3 in DNA: TGTGCCAGCTCACCGCGACTAGCCTATAGCTCCTACGAGCAGTACTTC. It specifies CASSPRLAYSSYEQYF.

This clonotype was observed once. This chain joins TRBV24-1 and TRBJ2-7; the D is unclear. The CDR3 is 11 amino acids. Per germline, CDR1 KGHDR and CDR2 SFDVKD. The CDR3 reads CGASDQYEQYF. The CDR3, as DNA: TGTGGGGCCAGTGATCAATACGAGCAGTACTTC.

This clonotype was observed many times. The chain couples TRBV20-1 to TRBJ2-1; 7 nucleotides line up with TRBD2. The CDR3 is 12 residues long. Unmatched junction bases numbered 8, after V lost 7 bases and J lost 8 bases. The germline gives CDR1 DFQATT, CDR2 SNEGSKA (reference sequence). CDR3 loop: CSEGGRSHEQFF. The CDR3 region has the DNA TGCAGTGAGGGCGGGAGAAGCCATGAGCAGTTCTTC.